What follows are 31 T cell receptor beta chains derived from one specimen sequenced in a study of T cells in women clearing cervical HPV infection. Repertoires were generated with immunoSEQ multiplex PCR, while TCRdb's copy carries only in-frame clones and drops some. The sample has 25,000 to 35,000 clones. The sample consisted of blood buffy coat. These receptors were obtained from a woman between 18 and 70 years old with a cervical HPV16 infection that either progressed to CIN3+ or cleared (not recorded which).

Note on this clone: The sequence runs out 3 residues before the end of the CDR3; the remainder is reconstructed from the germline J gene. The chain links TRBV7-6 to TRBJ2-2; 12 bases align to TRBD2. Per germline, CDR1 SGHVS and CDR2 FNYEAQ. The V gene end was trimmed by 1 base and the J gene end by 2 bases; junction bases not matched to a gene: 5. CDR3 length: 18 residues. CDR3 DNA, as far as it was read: TGTGCCAGCAGCTTAGAAAGGACTAGCGGGGCAAACACCGGGGAG. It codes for CASSLERTSGANTGE. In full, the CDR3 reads CASSLERTSGANTGELFF.

The CDR3 loop reads CASSSRGTQETQYF. The part of the CDR3 DNA that was read is TGTGCCAGCAGCTCCCGGGGTACGCAGGAGACG. The gene calls are TRBV13 and TRBJ2-3; D might be TRBD2 (5 bases). Sequencing ends 3 residues short of the CDR3 end; the germline J gene provides the rest. CDR1 and CDR2 from the germline V gene are PRHDT and FYEKMQ (reference sequence). This CDR3 has 14 residues.

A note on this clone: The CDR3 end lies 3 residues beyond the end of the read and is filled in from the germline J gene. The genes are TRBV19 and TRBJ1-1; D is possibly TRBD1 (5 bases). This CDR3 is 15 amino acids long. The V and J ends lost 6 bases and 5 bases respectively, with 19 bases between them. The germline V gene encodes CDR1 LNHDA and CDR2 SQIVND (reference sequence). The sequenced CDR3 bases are TGTGCCAGTAGCCTGGGAGGGGCAGGGCGAACTGAA. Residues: CASSLGGAGRTE. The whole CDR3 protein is CASSLGGAGRTEAFF.

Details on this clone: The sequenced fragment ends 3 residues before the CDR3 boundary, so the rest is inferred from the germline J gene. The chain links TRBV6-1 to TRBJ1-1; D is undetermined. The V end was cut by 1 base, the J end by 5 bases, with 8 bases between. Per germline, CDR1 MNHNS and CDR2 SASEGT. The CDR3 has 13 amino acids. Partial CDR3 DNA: TGTGCCAGCAGTGAAGTTCAGGTAACTGAA. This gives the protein CASSEVQVTE. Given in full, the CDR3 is CASSEVQVTEAFF.

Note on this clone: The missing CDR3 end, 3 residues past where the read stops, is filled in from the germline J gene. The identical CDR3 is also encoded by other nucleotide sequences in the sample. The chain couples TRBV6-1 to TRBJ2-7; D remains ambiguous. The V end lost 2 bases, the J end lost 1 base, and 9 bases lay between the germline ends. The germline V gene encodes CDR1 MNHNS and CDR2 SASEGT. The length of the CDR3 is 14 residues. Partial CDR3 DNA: TGTGCCAGCAGTGAATATGGGCCTTCCTACGAG. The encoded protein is CASSEYGPSYE. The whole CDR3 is CASSEYGPSYEQYF.

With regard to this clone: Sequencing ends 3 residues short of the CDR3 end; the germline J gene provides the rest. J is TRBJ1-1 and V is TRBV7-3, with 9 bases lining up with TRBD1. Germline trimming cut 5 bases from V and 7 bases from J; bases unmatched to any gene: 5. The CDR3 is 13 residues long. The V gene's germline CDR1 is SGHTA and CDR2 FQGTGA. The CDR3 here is CASSLDRGGEAFF. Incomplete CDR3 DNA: TGTGCCAGCAGCCTAGACAGGGGGGGTGAA. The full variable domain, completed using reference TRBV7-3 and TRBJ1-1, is GAGVSQTPSNKVTEKGKYVELRCDPISGHTALYWYRQSLGQGPEFLIYFQGTGAADDSGLPNDRFFAVRPEGSVSTLKIQRTERGDSAVYLCASSLDRGGEAFFGQGTRLTVV.

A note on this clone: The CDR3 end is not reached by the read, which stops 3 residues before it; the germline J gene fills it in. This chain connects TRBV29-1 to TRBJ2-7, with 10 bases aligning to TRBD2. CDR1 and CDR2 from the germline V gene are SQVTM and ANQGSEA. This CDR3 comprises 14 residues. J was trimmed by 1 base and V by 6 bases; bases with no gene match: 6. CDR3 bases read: TGCAGCGTCGCTAGCGGGGGCCTTTCCTACGAG. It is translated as CSVASGGLSYE. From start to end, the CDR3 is CSVASGGLSYEQYF.

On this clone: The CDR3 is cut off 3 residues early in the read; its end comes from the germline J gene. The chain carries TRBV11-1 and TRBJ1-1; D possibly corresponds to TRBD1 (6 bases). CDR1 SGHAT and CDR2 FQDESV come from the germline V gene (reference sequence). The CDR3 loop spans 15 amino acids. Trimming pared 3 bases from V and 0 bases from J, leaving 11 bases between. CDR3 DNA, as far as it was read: TGTGCCAGCAGCTTTCGACAGGTATTGAACACTGAA. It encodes CASSFRQVLNTE. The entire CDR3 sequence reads CASSFRQVLNTEAFF.

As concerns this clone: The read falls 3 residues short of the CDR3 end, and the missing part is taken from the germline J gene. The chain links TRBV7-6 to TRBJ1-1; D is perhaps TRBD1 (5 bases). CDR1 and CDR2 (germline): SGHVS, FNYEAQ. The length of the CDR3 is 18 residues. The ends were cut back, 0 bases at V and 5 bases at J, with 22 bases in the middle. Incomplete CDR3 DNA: TGTGCCAGCAGCTTAGCGAGGGGACCCACCCGGGGGGGAACTGAA. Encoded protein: CASSLARGPTRGGTE. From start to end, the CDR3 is CASSLARGPTRGGTEAFF.

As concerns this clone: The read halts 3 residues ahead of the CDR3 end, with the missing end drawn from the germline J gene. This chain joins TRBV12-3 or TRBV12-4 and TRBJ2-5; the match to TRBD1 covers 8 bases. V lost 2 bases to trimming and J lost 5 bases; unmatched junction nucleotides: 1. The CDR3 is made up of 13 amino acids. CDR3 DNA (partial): TGTGCCAGCAGTTTAAACAGGGGGGAGACC. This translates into CASSLNRGET. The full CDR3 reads CASSLNRGETQYF.

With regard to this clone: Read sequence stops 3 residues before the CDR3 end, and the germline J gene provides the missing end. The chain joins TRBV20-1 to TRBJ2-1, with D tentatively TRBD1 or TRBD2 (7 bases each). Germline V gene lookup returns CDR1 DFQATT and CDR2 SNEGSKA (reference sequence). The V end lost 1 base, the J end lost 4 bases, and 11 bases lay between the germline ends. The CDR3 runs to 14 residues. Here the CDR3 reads CSARGQGGYNEQFF. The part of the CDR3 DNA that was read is TGCAGTGCTAGAGGACAGGGAGGGTACAATGAG.

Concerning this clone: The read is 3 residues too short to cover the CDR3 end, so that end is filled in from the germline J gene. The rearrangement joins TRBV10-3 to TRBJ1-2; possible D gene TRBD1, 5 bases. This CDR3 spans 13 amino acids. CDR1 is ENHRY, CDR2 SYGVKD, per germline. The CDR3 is CAIRGGEIRGYTF. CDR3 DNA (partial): TGTGCCATCAGGGGGGGGGAGATAAGGGGC.

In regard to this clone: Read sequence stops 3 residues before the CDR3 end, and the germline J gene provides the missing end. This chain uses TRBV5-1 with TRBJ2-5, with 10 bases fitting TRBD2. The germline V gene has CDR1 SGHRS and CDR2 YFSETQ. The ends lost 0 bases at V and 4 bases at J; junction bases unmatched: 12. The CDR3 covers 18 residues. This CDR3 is CASSLVVSGGASGETQYF. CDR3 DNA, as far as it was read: TGCGCCAGCAGCTTGGTCGTAAGCGGGGGGGCCTCGGGAGAGACC.

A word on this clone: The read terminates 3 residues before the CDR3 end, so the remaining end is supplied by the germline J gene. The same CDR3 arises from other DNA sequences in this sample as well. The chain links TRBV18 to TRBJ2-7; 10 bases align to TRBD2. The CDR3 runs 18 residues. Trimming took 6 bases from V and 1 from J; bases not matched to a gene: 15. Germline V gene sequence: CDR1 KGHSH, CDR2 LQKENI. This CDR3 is CASSPWISGGPYSYEQYF. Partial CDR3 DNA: TGTGCCAGCTCCCCATGGATTAGCGGGGGGCCGTATTCCTACGAG.

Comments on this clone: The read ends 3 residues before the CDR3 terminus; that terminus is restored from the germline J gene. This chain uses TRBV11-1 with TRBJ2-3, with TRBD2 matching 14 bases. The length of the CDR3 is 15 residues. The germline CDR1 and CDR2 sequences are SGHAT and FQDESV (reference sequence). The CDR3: CASSLGLAGGLSQYF. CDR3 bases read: TGTGCCAGCAGCTTAGGACTAGCGGGGGGGCTCTCG. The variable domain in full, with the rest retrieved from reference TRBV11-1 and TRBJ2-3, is EAEVAQSPRYKITEKSQAVAFWCDPISGHATLYWYRQILGQGPELLVQFQDESVVDDSQLPKDRFSAERLKGVDSTLKIQPAELGDSAMYLCASSLGLAGGLSQYFGPGTRLTVL.

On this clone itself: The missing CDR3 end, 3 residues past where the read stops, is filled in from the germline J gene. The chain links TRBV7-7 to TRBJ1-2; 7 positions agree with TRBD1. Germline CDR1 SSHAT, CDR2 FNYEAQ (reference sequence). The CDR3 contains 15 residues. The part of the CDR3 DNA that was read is TGTGCCAGCAGCTCGGGGACAGCCAGCACAGATACC. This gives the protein CASSSGTASTDT. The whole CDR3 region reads CASSSGTASTDTYTF.

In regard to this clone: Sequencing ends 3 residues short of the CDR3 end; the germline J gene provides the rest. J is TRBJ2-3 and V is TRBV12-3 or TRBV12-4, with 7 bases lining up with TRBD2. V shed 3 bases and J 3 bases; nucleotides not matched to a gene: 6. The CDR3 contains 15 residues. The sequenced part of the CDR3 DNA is TGTGCCAGCAGTTTGACGGGGGAGGGGACAGATACG. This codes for CASSLTGEGTDT. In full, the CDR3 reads CASSLTGEGTDTQYF.

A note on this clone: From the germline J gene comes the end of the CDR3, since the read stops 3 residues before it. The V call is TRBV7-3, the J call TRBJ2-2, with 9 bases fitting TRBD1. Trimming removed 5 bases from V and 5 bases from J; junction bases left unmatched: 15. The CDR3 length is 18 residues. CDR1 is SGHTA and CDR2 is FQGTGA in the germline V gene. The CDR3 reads CASSQRRGGQGVTGELFF. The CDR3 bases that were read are TGTGCCAGCAGCCAGAGACGTGGGGGACAGGGCGTAACCGGGGAG.

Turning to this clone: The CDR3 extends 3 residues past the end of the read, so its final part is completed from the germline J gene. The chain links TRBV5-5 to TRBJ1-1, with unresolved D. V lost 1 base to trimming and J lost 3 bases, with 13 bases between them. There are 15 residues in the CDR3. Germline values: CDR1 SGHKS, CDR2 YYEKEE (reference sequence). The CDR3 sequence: CASSLFPGRDTEAFF. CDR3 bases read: TGTGCCAGCAGCTTGTTTCCAGGAAGGGACACTGAA.

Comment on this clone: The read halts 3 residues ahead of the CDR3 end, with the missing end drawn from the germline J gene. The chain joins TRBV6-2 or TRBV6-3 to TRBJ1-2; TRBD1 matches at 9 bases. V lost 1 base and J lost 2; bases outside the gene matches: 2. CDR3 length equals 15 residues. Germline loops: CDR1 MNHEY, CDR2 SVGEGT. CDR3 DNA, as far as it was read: TGTGCCAGCAGTTACTTTGGACAGGGGAACTATGGC. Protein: CASSYFGQGNYG. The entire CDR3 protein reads CASSYFGQGNYGYTF.

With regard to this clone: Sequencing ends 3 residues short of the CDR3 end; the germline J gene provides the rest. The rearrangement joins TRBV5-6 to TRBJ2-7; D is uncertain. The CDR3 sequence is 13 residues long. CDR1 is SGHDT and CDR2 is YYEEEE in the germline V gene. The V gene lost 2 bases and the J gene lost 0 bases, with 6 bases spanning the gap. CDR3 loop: CASSFGSSYEQYF. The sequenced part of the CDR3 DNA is TGTGCCAGCAGCTTCGGTAGCTCCTACGAG.

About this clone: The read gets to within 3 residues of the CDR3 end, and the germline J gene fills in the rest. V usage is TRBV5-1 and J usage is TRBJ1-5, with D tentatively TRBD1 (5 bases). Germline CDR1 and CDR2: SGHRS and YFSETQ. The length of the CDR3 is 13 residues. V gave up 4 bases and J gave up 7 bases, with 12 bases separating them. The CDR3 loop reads CASSPGSGQPQHF. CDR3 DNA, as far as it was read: TGCGCCAGCAGCCCAGGGTCGGGCCAGCCC.

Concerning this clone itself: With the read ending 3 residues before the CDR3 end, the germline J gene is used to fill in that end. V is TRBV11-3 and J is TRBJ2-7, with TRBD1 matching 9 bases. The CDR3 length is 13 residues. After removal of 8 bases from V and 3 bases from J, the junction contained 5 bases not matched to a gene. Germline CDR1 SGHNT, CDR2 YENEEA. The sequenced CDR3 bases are TGTGCCAGCGGACGGGACAGGGTCTACGAG. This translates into CASGRDRVYE. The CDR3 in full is CASGRDRVYEQYF.

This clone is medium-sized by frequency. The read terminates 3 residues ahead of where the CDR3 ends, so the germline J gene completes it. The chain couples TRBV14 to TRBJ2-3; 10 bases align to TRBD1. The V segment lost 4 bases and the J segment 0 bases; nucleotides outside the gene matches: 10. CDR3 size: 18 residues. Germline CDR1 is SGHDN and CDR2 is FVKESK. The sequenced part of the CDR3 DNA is TGTGCCAGCAGCCTACGACAGGGGGCCTCAATAAGCACAGATACG. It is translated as CASSLRQGASISTDT. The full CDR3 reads CASSLRQGASISTDTQYF.

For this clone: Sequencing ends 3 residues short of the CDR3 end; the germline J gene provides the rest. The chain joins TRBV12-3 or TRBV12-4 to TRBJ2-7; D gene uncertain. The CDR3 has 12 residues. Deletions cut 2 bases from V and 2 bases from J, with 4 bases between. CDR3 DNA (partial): TGTGCCAGCAGTTTATCCGCCTACGAG. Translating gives CASSLSAYE. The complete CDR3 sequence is CASSLSAYEQYF.

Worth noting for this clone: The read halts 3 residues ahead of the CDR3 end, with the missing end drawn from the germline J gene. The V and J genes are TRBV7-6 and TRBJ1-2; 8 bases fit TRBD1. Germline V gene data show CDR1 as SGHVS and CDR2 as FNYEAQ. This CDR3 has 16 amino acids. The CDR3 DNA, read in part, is TGTGCCAGCGCGCGAATACAGGGGGTAATATCGGACGAC. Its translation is CASARIQGVISDD. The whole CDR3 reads CASARIQGVISDDYTF.

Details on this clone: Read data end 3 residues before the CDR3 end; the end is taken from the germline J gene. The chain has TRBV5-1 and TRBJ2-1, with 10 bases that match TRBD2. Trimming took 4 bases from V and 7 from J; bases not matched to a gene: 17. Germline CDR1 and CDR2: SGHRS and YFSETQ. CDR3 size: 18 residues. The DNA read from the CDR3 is TGCGCCAGCAGCCTACGAAAATACCTAGCGGGAGCCTGGAATGAG. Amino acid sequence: CASSLRKYLAGAWNE. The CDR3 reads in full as CASSLRKYLAGAWNEQFF.

The CDR3 sequence: CSARSSGVDEQYF. CDR3 DNA, as far as it was read: TGCAGTGCTAGGTCGAGCGGGGTGGACGAG. V and J are TRBV20-1 and TRBJ2-7; 7 nucleotides match TRBD2. The read finishes 3 residues shy of the CDR3 end, and the germline J gene is used to complete it. The V gene end was trimmed by 3 bases and the J gene end by 5 bases; junction bases not matched to a gene: 7. CDR1 and CDR2 (germline): DFQATT, SNEGSKA (reference sequence). This CDR3 has 13 residues.

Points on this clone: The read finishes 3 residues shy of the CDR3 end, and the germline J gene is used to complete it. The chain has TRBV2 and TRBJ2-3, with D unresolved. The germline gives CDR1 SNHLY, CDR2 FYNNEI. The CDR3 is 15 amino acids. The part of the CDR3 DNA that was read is TGTGCCAGCAGTGAACGAACAGATTTACAAGAGACG. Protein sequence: CASSERTDLQET. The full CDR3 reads CASSERTDLQETQYF.

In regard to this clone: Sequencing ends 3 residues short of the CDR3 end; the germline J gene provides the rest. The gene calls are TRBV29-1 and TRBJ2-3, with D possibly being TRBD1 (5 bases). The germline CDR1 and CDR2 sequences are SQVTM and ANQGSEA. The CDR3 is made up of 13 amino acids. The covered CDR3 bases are TGCAGCGTTGATCGTCCAGGGCAAGAGACG. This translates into CSVDRPGQET. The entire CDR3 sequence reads CSVDRPGQETQYF.

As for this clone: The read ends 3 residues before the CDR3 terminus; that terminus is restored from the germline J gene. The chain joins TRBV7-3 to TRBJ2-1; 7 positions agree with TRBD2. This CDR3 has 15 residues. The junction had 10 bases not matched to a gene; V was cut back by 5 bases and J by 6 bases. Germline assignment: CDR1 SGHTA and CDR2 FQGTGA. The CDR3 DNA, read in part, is TGTGCCAGCAGCGCCCAGACTAGCCTGGGCAATGAG. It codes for CASSAQTSLGNE. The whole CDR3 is CASSAQTSLGNEQFF.